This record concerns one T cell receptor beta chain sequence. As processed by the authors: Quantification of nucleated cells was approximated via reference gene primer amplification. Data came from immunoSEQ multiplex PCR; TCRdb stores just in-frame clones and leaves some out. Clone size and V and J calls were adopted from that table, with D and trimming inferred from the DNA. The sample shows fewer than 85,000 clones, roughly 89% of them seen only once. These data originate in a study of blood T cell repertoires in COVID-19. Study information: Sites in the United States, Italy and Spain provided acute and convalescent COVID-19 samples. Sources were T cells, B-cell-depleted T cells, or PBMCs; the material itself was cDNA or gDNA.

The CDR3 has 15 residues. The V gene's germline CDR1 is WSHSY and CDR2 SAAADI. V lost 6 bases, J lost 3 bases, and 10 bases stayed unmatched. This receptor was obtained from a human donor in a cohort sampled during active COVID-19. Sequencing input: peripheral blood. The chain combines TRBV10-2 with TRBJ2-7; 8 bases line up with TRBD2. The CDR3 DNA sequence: TGCGCCAGCAGGGGGACTAGGAGCCATATCTACGAGCAGTACTTC. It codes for CASRGTRSHIYEQYF.